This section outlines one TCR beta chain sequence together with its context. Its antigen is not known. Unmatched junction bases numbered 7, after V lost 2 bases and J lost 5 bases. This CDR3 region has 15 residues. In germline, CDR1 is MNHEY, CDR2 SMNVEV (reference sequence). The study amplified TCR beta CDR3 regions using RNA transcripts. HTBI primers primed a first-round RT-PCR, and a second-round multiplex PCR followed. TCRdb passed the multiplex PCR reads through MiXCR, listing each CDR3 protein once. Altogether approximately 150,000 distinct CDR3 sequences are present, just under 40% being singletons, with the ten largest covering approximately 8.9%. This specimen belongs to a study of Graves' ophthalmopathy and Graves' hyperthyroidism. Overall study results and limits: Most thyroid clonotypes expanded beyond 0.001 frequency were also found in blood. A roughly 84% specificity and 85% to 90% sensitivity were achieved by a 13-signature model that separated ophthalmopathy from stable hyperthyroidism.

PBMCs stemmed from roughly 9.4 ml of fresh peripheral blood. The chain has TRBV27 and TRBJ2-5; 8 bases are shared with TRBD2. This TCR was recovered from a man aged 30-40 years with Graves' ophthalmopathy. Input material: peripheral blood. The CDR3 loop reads CASSLLSGSWETQYF. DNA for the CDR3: TGTGCCAGCAGTTTACTCAGCGGGAGCTGGGAGACCCAGTACTTC.